This TCR beta chain was captured in a study of radiation and T cells in renal cell carcinoma. Using immunoSEQ multiplex PCR, the repertoire was profiled, and TCRdb retains in-frame clones only, with some absent. The sample consists of approximately 75,000 clones, roughly 82% of them appearing once. Regarding time point: blood 2 weeks post-SBRT. Treatment of the sample: 15 Gy SBRT to primary tumor, nephrectomy 4 weeks later. V was clipped by 5 bases and J by 4 bases, with 9 bases between them. Germline V gives CDR1 MNHEY, CDR2 SMNVEV (reference sequence). This CDR3 is 13 amino acids long. The TCR was taken from a man aged 60 to 69 with renal cell carcinoma. This sequence joins TRBV27 and TRBJ1-3; weak D call: TRBD1 (6 bases). Sequences were derived from blood, sampled from a patient whose treatment included radiotherapy and nephrectomy. The DNA of the CDR3 is TGTGCCAGCAGTACGGACAGAGGAAACACCATATATTTT. Translating gives CASSTDRGNTIYF.